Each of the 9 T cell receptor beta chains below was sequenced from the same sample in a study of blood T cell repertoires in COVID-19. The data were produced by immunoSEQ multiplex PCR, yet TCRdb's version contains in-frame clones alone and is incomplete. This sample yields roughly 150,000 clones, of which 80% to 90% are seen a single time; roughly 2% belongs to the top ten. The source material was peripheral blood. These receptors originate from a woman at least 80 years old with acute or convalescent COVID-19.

DNA for the CDR3: TGTGCCACTCGTCTCACTGGGACGGGGGGCCAAGAGACCCAGTACTTC. It codes for CATRLTGTGGQETQYF. J is TRBJ2-5 and V is TRBV27; 7 bases fit TRBD2. CDR1 MNHEY and CDR2 SMNVEV come from the germline V gene (reference sequence). There are 16 residues in the CDR3. The junction had 15 bases not matched to a gene; V was cut back by 10 bases and J by 1 base.

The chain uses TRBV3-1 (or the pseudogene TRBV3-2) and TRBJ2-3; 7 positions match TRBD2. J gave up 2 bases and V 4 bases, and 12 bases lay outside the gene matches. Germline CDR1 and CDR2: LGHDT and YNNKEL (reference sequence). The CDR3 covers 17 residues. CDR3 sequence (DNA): TGTGCCAGCAGCCGTGGGAGGGCCGGGGGGTCCACAGATACGCAGTATTTT. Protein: CASSRGRAGGSTDTQYF.

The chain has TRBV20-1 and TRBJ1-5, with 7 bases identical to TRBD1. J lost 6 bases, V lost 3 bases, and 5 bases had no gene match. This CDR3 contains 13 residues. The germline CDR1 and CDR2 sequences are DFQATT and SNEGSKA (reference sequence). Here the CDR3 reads CSASGRGTQPQHF. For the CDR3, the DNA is TGCAGTGCTAGTGGCAGGGGGACTCAGCCCCAGCATTTT.

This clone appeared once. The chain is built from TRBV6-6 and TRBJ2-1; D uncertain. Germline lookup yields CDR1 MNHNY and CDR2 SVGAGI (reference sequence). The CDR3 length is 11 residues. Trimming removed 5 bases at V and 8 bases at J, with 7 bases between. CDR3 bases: TGTGCCAGCAGTCCTACCTATGAGCAGTTCTTC. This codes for CASSPTYEQFF.

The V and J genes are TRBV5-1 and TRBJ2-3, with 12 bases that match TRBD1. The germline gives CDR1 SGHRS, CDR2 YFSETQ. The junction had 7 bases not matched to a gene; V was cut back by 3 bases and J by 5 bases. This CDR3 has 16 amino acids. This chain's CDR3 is CASSWTGTGGEDTQYF. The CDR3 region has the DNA TGCGCCAGCAGCTGGACCGGGACAGGGGGCGAAGATACGCAGTATTTT.

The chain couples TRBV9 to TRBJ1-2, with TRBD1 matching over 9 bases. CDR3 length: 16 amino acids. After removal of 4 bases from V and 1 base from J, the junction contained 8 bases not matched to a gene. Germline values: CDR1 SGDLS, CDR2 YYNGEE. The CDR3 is CASSPVGTGFNYGYTF. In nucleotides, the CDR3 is TGTGCCAGCAGCCCAGTGGGGACAGGGTTTAACTATGGCTACACCTTC.

The CDR3 loop is CASSSTATGELFF. The CDR3 DNA sequence: TGTGCCAGCAGTTCAACAGCAACCGGGGAGCTGTTTTTT. This rearrangement joins TRBV7-2 to TRBJ2-2, with unresolved D. The V and J ends lost 6 bases and 5 bases respectively, with 10 bases between them. The CDR3 spans 13 residues. Germline values: CDR1 SGHTA, CDR2 FQGNSA. Filled out from reference TRBV7-2 and TRBJ2-2, the complete variable domain reads GAGVSQSPSNKVTEKGKDVELRCDPISGHTALYWYRQSLGQGLEFLIYFQGNSAPDKSGLPSDRFSAERTGGSVSTLTIQRTQQEDSAVYLCASSSTATGELFFGEGSRLTVL.

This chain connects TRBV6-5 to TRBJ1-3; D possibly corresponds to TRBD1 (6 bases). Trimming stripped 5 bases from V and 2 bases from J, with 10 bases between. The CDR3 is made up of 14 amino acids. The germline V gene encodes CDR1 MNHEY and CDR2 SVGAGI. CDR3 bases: TGTGCCAGCAGTAGGGACAAAGCTGGAAACACCATATATTTT. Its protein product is CASSRDKAGNTIYF.

The CDR3 here is CASSIGREGDTIYF. CDR3 bases: TGTGCCAGCAGCATAGGGCGCGAGGGAGACACCATATATTTT. This chain uses TRBV7-9 with TRBJ1-3; D gene ambiguous. The germline V and J ends were trimmed by 5 bases and 8 bases, with 16 bases remaining between them. The CDR3 is made up of 14 amino acids. Germline loops: CDR1 SEHNR, CDR2 FQNEAQ (reference sequence).